This T cell receptor beta chain is drawn from a study of T cell responses to AZD1222 COVID-19 vaccine (dated by TCRdb to the early 2020s). Concerning the study at large: AZD1222 recipients given second doses at about 4 weeks or at about 12 weeks were pooled, since spike-specific TCR depth and breadth were not found to differ between the two schedules. A total of 230 to 250 trial participants underwent TCR sequencing, of whom around 210 had received two doses of AZD1222 and about 25 had received two doses of the MenACWY control vaccine. Trial participants were enrolled into age subgroups of 18-55, 56-69 and 70-plus years, which contained about 150, 27 and 61 TCR-sequenced participants, respectively.

What the work shows at the level of the full study, not this receptor alone: Spike-specific TCR breadth and depth rose significantly after two AZD1222 doses compared with day 0 and with MenACWY recipients. Epitopes outside the regions mutated in the B.1.351 and B.1.1.7 variants were reportedly recognized by nearly half of the unique spike-specific TCRs. Because no samples from the day 14 peak response were available, repertoires could be characterized only after the peak T cell response. Conclusions about previously exposed vaccinees are limited, since just 5 to 7 AZD1222 recipients were seropositive for SARS-CoV-2 at baseline. In the small 56-69-year group, the increase in depth fell short of significance, most likely because of low power. Participants were mostly white British and included more females than males, and it was suggested by the authors that clonal diversity may have been underestimated. Vaccine-associated CD4 TCRs spanned the whole spike protein, with dominant responses in regions 160-218 and 743-854.

Sequences SGHRS (CDR1) and YFSETQ (CDR2) are obtained from the germline V gene. Spanning cysteine to phenylalanine, the CDR3 consists of 14 amino acids. Only CDR3 DNA remains: 42 bases, in frame from the first base. V was cut back by 4 bases and J by 3 bases, leaving a gap of 14 bases between them. The CDR3 regions of human TCRbeta chains were analyzed by immunosequencing. The source study handled its data this way. TCRs in the repertoires were matched against a reference library of SARS-CoV-2-specific TCRs that had been generated with the MIRA antigen-specificity platform. Breadth was defined as the fraction of unique TCRs that were SARS-CoV-2-associated. Depth was defined as the fraction of total T cells that were SARS-CoV-2-associated. Using the MIRA data, each spike-specific TCR was assigned both to the spike region to which the TCR was reactive and to a CD4 or CD8 class. Log10-transformed breadth and depth values were compared by one-way ANOVA with Sidak's multiple comparisons tests. This immuneACCESS table, as held by TCRdb, lists in-frame sequences with V and J called but not all clones. Of the missing ones, under half trace to an unresolved V gene in checked studies; the others have no known cause. The D gene and trimming were derived from the DNA, and the V and J assignments and clone size from that table. The sample yields roughly 100,000 clones; 75% to 90% were counted once. The top ten clones comprise about 5.4% of the sample.

The time point label, read with the paper, signifies: baseline before first vaccination. The vaccinee samples were drawn from two UK trials, COV001 and COV002, one of which was a single-blind randomized controlled phase 2/3 trial testing AZD1222 (ChAdOx1 nCoV-19) in healthy adults. For TCRbeta chain sequencing, PBMC samples were collected from trial participants at day 0 and at day 28 after the second dose. This clone was observed once. Its antigen remains undetermined. No base quality values were provided; no much bigger clone lies one nucleotide off. Recombination joined TRBV5-1 with TRBJ2-7; the D gene lacks a confident call. This sample comprised peripheral blood, obtained on day 0 of AZD1222 vaccination. This TCR was sampled from an adult in good health. At the DNA level, the sequence is TGCGCCAGCAGCCCCGGACCGACGAGCTACGAGCAGTACTTC. Translated, it reads CASSPGPTSYEQYF.